The 2 T cell receptor beta chains given below trace back to one sample, sequenced in a study of response to subunit inactivated influenza vaccine. One entry per CDR3 protein results from TCRdb running MiXCR on the RT-PCR reads. The table shows hundreds of thousands of distinct CDR3 sequences, with about 18% occurring only once. The material sequenced was PBMCs from blood, taken roughly 5 days after vaccination. These receptors all come from a middle-aged man who received an inactivated influenza vaccine.

The chain is built from TRBV12-3 or TRBV12-4 and TRBJ2-1, with 9 bases lining up with TRBD2. The CDR3 extends over 18 amino acids. With 5 bases clipped from V and 2 bases from J, the junction kept 13 bases outside the gene matches. The CDR3 region is CASSLGGGRALPYNEQFF. Here the CDR3 DNA reads TGTGCCAGCAGTCTAGGCGGCGGGAGGGCCCTTCCCTACAATGAGCAGTTCTTC.

This sequence joins TRBV6-5 and TRBJ1-1; D is unresolved. Germline values: CDR1 MNHEY, CDR2 SVGAGI. This CDR3 is 15 amino acids long. V was pared by 2 bases and J by 1 base, with 11 bases between. CDR3 residues: CASSYGQERNTEAFF. DNA for the CDR3: TGTGCCAGCAGTTACGGGCAGGAGAGGAACACTGAAGCTTTCTTT.